This TCR beta chain was sequenced during a study of T cells in Graves' hyperthyroidism and ophthalmopathy. Diagnosis rested on symptoms, serum thyroxine and TRAb, thyroid ultrasound, and orbital computed tomography. Trimming pared 3 bases from V and 0 bases from J, leaving 11 bases between. Germline V gene sequence: CDR1 LNHDA, CDR2 SQIVND (reference sequence). This CDR3 spans 15 amino acids. What was amplified from RNA transcripts were TCR beta CDR3 regions. TCR CDR3 underwent first-round RT-PCR with the HTBI primer set. TCRdb recomputed calls from the multiplex PCR reads with MiXCR, one row per CDR3 protein. The sample gives about 520,000 distinct CDR3 sequences, roughly a quarter of which show up once; 10% to 12% is in the top ten. Ten or more counts support this clonotype. Its matching antigen is unknown. The study's findings and limits: In the analysis, a 13 V-J model separated ophthalmopathy from stable hyperthyroidism.

The receptor was derived from a woman between 25 and 40 years old with Graves' ophthalmopathy. Material for sequencing was blood. The V call is TRBV19, the J call TRBJ1-1; D unclear. CDR3 region: CASSISLGMNTEAFF. CDR3 nucleotides: TGTGCCAGTAGTATTAGTCTTGGAATGAACACTGAAGCTTTCTTT.